This T cell receptor beta chain is from a study of T-cell memory formation after mild COVID-19. The length of the CDR3 is 16 residues. The germline V gene has CDR1 SEHNR and CDR2 FQNEAQ (reference sequence). V shed 6 bases, J shed 10 bases, and the junction held 9 bases outside the gene matches. This clonotype was seen ten or more times. MiXCR, run by TCRdb on the 5' RACE reads, gives a single entry per CDR3 protein. The sample carries about 340,000 distinct CDR3 sequences, 13% recorded once. Sequencing input: PBMCs or a T cell subset sorted from them (not recorded which). The V and J genes are TRBV7-9 and TRBJ2-1, with 16 bases aligning to TRBD2. This clonotype was sampled from a young man who had mild COVID-19 (a few samples of this study predate the infection). Cell type and time point are not known. CDR3 DNA: TGTGCCAGCAGAACGGGACTAGCGGGGGGGCGCGGGGAGCAGTTCTTC. It codes for CASRTGLAGGRGEQFF.